Detailed here is one TCR beta chain. The data were taken from a study of T cell repertoires in cytomegalovirus infection. Germline V gene lookup returns CDR1 LNHDA and CDR2 SQIVND (reference sequence). The CDR3 runs 11 residues. Trimming removed 6 bases from V and 4 bases from J, with 7 bases in between. In TCRdb, the reads were re-called with MiXCR into one record per CDR3 protein. The repertoire consists of under 200,000 distinct CDR3 sequences, with 8% to 10% occurring once and the leading ten covering about 4.2%. The J gene is TRBJ2-7, the V gene TRBV19; D unclear. This clonotype was sampled from a human donor in good health (CMV status not recorded). Some clones in this sample may be carry-over from other donors' samples. Source material: PBMCs. CDR3 amino acids: CASRDGYEQYF. Written as DNA, the CDR3 is TGTGCCAGTAGAGACGGGTACGAGCAGTACTTC.